The 4 T cell receptor beta chains below were found in one sample sequenced in a study of shared clonotypes between healthy human individuals. The naive CD8 subset, CD45RO-negative cells positively selected for CCR7, excluded terminally differentiated effector memory CD45RA+ cells. The data were produced by immunoSEQ multiplex PCR, yet TCRdb's version contains in-frame clones alone and is incomplete. Altogether about 1.9 million clones are present, roughly 93% being singletons, with the ten largest covering around 1.7%. The sequencing input was naive CD8+ T cells from PBMCs. The receptors here all came from a man younger than 35 in good health. Some clones in this sample may be carry-over from other donors' samples.

The chain has TRBV7-3 and TRBJ2-3; TRBD2 aligns across 10 bases. This CDR3 has 18 residues. V was pared by 5 bases and J by 1 base, with 12 bases of the junction left unmatched. Per the germline V gene, CDR1 is SGHTA and CDR2 is FQGTGA. CDR3 coding DNA: TGTGCCAGCAGCCCGACCGGACTAGCGGCCAACTGCACAGATACGCAGTATTTT. Its translation is CASSPTGLAANCTDTQYF.

The chain is built from TRBV5-1 and TRBJ2-1; weak D call: TRBD1 (6 bases). V lost 6 bases to trimming and J lost 0 bases, with 16 bases between them. CDR3 size: 16 residues. In germline, CDR1 is SGHRS, CDR2 YFSETQ. The CDR3 region is CASTTPRDTSYNEQFF. As DNA, the CDR3 is TGCGCCAGCACTACCCCTCGGGACACCTCCTACAATGAGCAGTTCTTC.

The rearrangement links TRBV6-1 to TRBJ2-5; 10 bases are a match to TRBD1. V dropped 8 bases and J dropped 3; count of bases not matched to a gene: 9. This CDR3 has 15 amino acids. Looked up from germline, CDR1 is MNHNS and CDR2 is SASEGT. DNA of the CDR3: TGTGCCAGCGGGATCGGGACAGGGGCAAAAGAGACCCAGTACTTC. This codes for CASGIGTGAKETQYF.

The V gene is TRBV7-9, the J gene TRBJ2-1, with D possibly TRBD2 on 5 matching bases. Germline CDR1 is SEHNR and CDR2 is FQNEAQ (reference sequence). V was clipped by 2 bases and J by 7 bases, with 15 bases between them. CDR3 length: 15 residues. CDR3 region: CASSLSRAGMNEQFF. CDR3 nucleotides: TGTGCCAGCAGCTTATCGCGCGCCGGGATGAATGAGCAGTTCTTC.